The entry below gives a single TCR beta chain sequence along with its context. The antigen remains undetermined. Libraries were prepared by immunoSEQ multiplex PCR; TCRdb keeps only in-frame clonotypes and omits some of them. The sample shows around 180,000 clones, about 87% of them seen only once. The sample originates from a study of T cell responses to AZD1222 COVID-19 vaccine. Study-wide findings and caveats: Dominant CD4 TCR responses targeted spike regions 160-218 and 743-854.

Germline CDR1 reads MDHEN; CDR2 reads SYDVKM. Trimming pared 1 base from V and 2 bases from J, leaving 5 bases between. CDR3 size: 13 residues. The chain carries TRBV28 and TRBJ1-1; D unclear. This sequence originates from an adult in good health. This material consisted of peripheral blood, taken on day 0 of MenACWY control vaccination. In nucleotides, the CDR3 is TGTGCCAGCAGTTTATTGGTAAACACTGAAGCTTTCTTT. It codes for CASSLLVNTEAFF. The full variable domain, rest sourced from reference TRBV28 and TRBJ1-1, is DVKVTQSSRYLVKRTGEKVFLECVQDMDHENMFWYRQDPGLGLRLIYFSYDVKMKEKGDIPEGYSVSREKKERFSLILESASTNQTSMYLCASSLLVNTEAFFGQGTRLTVV.